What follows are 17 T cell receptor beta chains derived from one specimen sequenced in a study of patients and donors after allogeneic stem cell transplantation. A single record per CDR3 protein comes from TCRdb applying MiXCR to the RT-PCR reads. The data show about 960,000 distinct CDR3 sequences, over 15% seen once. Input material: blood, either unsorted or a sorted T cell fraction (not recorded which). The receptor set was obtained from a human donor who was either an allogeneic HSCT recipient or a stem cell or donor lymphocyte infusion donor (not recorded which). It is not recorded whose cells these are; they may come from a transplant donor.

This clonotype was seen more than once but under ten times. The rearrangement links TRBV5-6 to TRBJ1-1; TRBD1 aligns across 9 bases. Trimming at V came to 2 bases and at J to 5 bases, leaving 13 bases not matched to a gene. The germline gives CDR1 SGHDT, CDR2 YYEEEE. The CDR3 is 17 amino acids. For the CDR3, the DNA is TGTGCCAGCAGCTTCACCACAGGGGGCGGTGGTAGGACTGAAGCTTTCTTT. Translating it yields CASSFTTGGGGRTEAFF.

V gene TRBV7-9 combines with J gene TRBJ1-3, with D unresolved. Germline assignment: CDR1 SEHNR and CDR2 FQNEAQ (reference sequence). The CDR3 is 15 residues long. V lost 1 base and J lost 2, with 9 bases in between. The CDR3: CASSLDSGPGNTIYF. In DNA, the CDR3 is TGTGCCAGCAGCTTAGACAGTGGCCCTGGAAACACCATATATTTT.

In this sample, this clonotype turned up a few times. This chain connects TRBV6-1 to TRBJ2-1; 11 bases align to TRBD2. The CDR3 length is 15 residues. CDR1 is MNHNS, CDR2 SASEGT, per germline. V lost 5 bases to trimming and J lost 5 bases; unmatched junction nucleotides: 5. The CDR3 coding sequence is TGTGCCAGCAGTATCGGGACTAGCGGAAACAATGAGCAGTTCTTC. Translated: CASSIGTSGNNEQFF.

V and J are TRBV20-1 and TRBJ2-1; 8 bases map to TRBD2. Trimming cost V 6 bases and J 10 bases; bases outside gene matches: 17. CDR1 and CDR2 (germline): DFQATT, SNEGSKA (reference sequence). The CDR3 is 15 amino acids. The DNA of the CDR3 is TGCAGTGCAACCGGGACAATCTTAGGCGGGGGGGAGCAGTTCTTC. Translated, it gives CSATGTILGGGEQFF.

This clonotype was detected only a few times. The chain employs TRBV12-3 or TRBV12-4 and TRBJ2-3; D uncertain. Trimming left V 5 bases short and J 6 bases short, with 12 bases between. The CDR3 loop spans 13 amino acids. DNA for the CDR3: TGTGCCAGCAGTCCGCGGAGCAGCGATACGCAGTATTTT. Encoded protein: CASSPRSSDTQYF.

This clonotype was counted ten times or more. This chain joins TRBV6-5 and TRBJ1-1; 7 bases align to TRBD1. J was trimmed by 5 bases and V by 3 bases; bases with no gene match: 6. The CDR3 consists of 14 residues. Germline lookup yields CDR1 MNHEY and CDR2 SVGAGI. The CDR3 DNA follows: TGTGCCAGCAGTTATGGTCAGGGGGGAACTGAAGCTTTCTTT. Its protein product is CASSYGQGGTEAFF.

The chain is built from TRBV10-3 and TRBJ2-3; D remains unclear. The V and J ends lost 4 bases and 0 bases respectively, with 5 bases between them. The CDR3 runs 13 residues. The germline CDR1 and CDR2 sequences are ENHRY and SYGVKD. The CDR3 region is CAISAASTDTQYF. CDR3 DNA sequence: TGTGCCATCAGTGCGGCCAGCACAGATACGCAGTATTTT.

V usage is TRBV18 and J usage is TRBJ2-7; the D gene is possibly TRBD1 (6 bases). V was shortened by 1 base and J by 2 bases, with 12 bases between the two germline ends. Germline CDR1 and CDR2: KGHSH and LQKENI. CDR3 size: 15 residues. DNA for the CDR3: TGTGCCAGCTCACCACGGGGGACAAAAACCTACGAGCAGTACTTC. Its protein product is CASSPRGTKTYEQYF.

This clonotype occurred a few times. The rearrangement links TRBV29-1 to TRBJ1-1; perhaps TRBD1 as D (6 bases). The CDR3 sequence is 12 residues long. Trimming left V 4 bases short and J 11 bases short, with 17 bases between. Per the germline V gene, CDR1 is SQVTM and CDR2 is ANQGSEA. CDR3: CSVVWRGGDAFF. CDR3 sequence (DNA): TGCAGCGTTGTATGGAGAGGGGGGGATGCTTTCTTT. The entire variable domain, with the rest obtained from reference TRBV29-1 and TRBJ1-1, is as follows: SAVISQKPSRDICQRGTSLTIQCQVDSQVTMMFWYRQQPGQSLTLIATANQGSEATYESGFVIDKFPISRPNLTFSTLTVSNMSPEDSSIYLCSVVWRGGDAFFGQGTRLTVV.

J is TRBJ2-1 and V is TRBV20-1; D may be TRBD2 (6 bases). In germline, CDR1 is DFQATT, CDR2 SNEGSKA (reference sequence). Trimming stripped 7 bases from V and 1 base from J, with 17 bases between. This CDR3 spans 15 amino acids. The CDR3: CSVFLSSGSYNEQFF. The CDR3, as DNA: TGCAGTGTTTTCCTGAGTAGCGGTTCCTACAATGAGCAGTTCTTC.

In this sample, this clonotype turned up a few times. The CDR3 sequence: CASSQTPGQETYEQYF. CDR3 DNA: TGTGCCAGCAGTCAGACCCCGGGACAGGAGACCTACGAGCAGTACTTC. V and J are TRBV7-8 and TRBJ2-7; 8 bases are a match to TRBD1. V shed 6 bases and J 2 bases; nucleotides not matched to a gene: 12. The CDR3 runs 16 residues. The germline gives CDR1 SGHVS, CDR2 FQNEAQ.

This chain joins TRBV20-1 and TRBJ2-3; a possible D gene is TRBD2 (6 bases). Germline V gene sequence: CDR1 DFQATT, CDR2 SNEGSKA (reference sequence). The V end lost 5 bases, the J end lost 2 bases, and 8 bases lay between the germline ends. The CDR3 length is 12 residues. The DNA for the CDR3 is TGCAGTGCTTTAGCGGACACAGATACGCAGTATTTT. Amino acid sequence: CSALADTDTQYF.

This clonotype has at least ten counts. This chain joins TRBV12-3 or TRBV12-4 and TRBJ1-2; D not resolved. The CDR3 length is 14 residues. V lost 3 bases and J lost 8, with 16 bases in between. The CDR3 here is CASSFDVVRRGYTF. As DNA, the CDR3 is TGTGCCAGCAGTTTTGACGTTGTGCGTAGAGGCTACACCTTC.

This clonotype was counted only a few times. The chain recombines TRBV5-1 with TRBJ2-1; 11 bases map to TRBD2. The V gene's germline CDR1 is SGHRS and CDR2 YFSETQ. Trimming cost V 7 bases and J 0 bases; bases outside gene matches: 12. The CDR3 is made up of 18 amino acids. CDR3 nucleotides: TGCGCCAGCTATAAAACTAGCGGGGGAGCGAGCTCCTACAATGAGCAGTTCTTC. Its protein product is CASYKTSGGASSYNEQFF.

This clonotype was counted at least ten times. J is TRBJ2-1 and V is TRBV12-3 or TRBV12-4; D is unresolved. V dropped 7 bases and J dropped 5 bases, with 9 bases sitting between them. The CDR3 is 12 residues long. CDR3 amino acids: CASTRTDNEQFF. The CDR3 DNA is TGTGCCAGCACCCGGACCGACAATGAGCAGTTCTTC.

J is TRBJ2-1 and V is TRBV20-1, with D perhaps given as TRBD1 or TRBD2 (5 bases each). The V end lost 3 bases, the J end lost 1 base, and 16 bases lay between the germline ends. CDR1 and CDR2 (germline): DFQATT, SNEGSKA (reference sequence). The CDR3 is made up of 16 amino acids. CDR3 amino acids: CSARRGLAASYNEQFF. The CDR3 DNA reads TGCAGTGCTAGGAGGGGCCTAGCAGCGTCCTACAATGAGCAGTTCTTC.

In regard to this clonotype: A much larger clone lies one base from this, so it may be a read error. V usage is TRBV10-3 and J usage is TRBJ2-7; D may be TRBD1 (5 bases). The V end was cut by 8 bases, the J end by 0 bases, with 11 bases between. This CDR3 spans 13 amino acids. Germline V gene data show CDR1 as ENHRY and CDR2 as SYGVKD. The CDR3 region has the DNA TGTGCCATCGGGGCTAGGAGCTCCTACGAGCAGTACTTC. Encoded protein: CAIGARSSYEQYF.